The present TCR beta chain was sequenced within a study of read filtering for tumor transcriptome and immune sequencing. The CDR3 is made up of 15 amino acids. Germline CDR1 reads SGHTS; CDR2 reads YDEGEE. V shed 6 bases, J shed 4 bases, and the junction held 9 bases outside the gene matches. The library was built from approximately 400 ng RNA with molecular barcoded adaptors for alpha/delta and beta/gamma chains. TCRdb analysed the reads with MiXCR anew, one entry per CDR3 protein. Of over 45,000 distinct CDR3 sequences listed, approximately 22% are singletons. This receptor was obtained from a donor aged 40 or over with multiple myeloma. The chain recombines TRBV5-8 with TRBJ1-4; 7 bases are a match to TRBD1. The sequenced sample was a population of CD138-negative cells sorted from bone marrow. The CDR3 protein is CASIQETGFNEKLFF. The CDR3, as DNA: TGTGCCAGCATCCAAGAGACAGGGTTTAATGAAAAACTGTTTTTT.